The next 14 T cell receptor beta chains were all read from a single sample in a study of shared clonotypes between healthy human individuals. Some clones are missing from TCRdb's copy, which holds only in-frame ones; the method was immunoSEQ multiplex PCR. The sample includes about 320,000 clones, around 86% of them seen just once. Sequencing used memory CD8+ T cells sorted from blood. The subset was: CD45RO+ cells pooled with CCR7-negative TemRA cells. Every receptor here comes from a man younger than 35 in good health.

This chain uses TRBV6-5 with TRBJ1-5; D might be TRBD1 (6 bases). Trimming stripped 8 bases from V and 4 bases from J, with 15 bases between. The CDR3 is 14 residues long. Germline assignment: CDR1 MNHEY and CDR2 SVGAGI. CDR3 in amino acids: CASGGAGRNQPQHF. The CDR3 bases are TGTGCCAGCGGGGGGGCGGGGAGAAATCAGCCCCAGCATTTT.

V is TRBV28 and J is TRBJ2-1; D remains unclear. Germline V gene data show CDR1 as MDHEN and CDR2 as SYDVKM. This CDR3 has 15 amino acids. V was shortened by 5 bases and J by 0 bases, with 11 bases between the two germline ends. The CDR3 region is CASSKVLGSYNEQFF. The CDR3 DNA reads as TGTGCCAGCAGTAAGGTCCTGGGCTCCTACAATGAGCAGTTCTTC.

This chain uses TRBV27 with TRBJ1-6; maybe TRBD1 (6 bases). CDR1 and CDR2 (germline): MNHEY, SMNVEV (reference sequence). This CDR3 contains 16 residues. V was trimmed by 1 base and J by 4 bases, leaving 11 bases between them. CDR3 sequence (DNA): TGTGCCAGCAGTTTATGGGGGACAACGTATAATTCACCCCTCCACTTT. Its protein is CASSLWGTTYNSPLHF.

The gene calls are TRBV7-9 and TRBJ1-1; maybe TRBD1 (5 bases). Deletions cut 6 bases from V and 7 bases from J, with 12 bases between. Germline lookup yields CDR1 SEHNR and CDR2 FQNEAQ (reference sequence). The CDR3 contains 12 residues. The CDR3 loop is CASRGRADEAFF. CDR3 DNA sequence: TGTGCCAGCAGAGGCAGGGCGGATGAAGCTTTCTTT.

The chain is built from TRBV5-4 and TRBJ1-1, with D uncertain. The CDR3 is 13 residues long. Per germline, CDR1 SGHNT and CDR2 YYREEE (reference sequence). With 4 bases removed from V and 4 bases from J, the gap between germline ends came to 11 bases. The CDR3 DNA follows: TGTGCCAGCAGCACCGACACGGGCACTGAAGCTTTCTTT. Its translation: CASSTDTGTEAFF. Filled out from reference TRBV5-4 and TRBJ1-1, the complete variable domain reads ETGVTQSPTHLIKTRGQQVTLRCSSQSGHNTVSWYQQALGQGPQFIFQYYREEENGRGNFPPRFSGLQFPNYSSELNVNALELDDSALYLCASSTDTGTEAFFGQGTRLTVV.

The J gene is TRBJ2-3, the V gene TRBV7-9; D gene unclear. With 5 bases removed from V and 4 bases from J, the gap between germline ends came to 16 bases. The CDR3 covers 15 residues. Germline-derived CDR1 and CDR2 are SEHNR and FQNEAQ (reference sequence). This chain's CDR3 is CASSPSDGGADTQYF. The CDR3 DNA is TGTGCCAGCAGCCCGAGCGACGGTGGTGCAGATACGCAGTATTTT.

The V gene is TRBV6-1, the J gene TRBJ2-7; 8 bases are shared with TRBD1. Trimming at V came to 1 base and at J to 2 bases, leaving 13 bases not matched to a gene. Per the germline V gene, CDR1 is MNHNS and CDR2 is SASEGT. The CDR3 is 18 residues long. CDR3 nucleotide sequence: TGTGCCAGCAGTGAAGAGGGGTGGAAGGGGACAGGAGCCTACGAGCAGTACTTC. This sequence encodes CASSEEGWKGTGAYEQYF.

The J gene is TRBJ2-7, the V gene TRBV6-6, with D uncertain. This CDR3 comprises 16 residues. Trimming took off 0 bases at V and 3 bases at J, with 15 bases between the two ends. From germline, CDR1 is MNHNY and CDR2 SVGAGI (reference sequence). The CDR3, as DNA: TGTGCCAGCAGTTACTCTAGGTACGCTTCAGACTACGAGCAGTACTTC. This gives the protein CASSYSRYASDYEQYF.

This rearrangement joins TRBV4-2 to TRBJ2-5; D is possibly TRBD1 (6 bases). The germline V gene has CDR1 LGHNA and CDR2 YNFKEQ. Trimming removed 3 bases at V and 5 bases at J, with 16 bases between. This CDR3 has 15 residues. The CDR3 DNA sequence: TGTGCCAGCAGCCAGTGGATAGCTACAGGGGAGACCCAGTACTTC. It is translated as CASSQWIATGETQYF.

This clone showed up just once. The chain carries TRBV7-8 and TRBJ2-7; no clear D. The CDR3 contains 17 residues. CDR1 is SGHVS, CDR2 FQNEAQ, per germline. Trimming took off 5 bases at V and 4 bases at J, with 24 bases between the two ends. CDR3 bases: TGTGCCAGCAGCCTTCTTCGATCCCCGGATAAGAGGTACGAGCAGTACTTC. Translated, it gives CASSLLRSPDKRYEQYF.

The chain is built from TRBV2 and TRBJ2-1; 7 nucleotides line up with TRBD1. V lost 6 bases to trimming and J lost 4 bases; unmatched junction nucleotides: 3. Germline lookup yields CDR1 SNHLY and CDR2 FYNNEI. This CDR3 is 13 amino acids long. This CDR3 is CASRQGSYNEQFF. CDR3 DNA: TGTGCCAGCAGACAGGGGTCGTACAATGAGCAGTTCTTC.

The V gene is TRBV7-8, the J gene TRBJ1-6, with 8 bases aligning to TRBD1. V lost 1 base to trimming and J lost 9 bases; unmatched junction nucleotides: 2. CDR1 and CDR2 from the germline V gene are SGHVS and FQNEAQ. The CDR3 has 14 amino acids. The CDR3 sequence is CASSLGTGLSPLHF. The CDR3 nucleotides read TGTGCCAGCAGCTTAGGGACAGGGCTTTCACCCCTCCACTTT.

The chain uses TRBV27 and TRBJ2-7; 7 bases map to TRBD1. The trim removed 2 bases at V and 4 bases at J, leaving 8 bases unmatched. The CDR3 runs to 15 residues. Germline CDR1 is MNHEY and CDR2 is SMNVEV (reference sequence). DNA for the CDR3: TGTGCCAGCAGTTTAAGTGGGCAGGGGGTTTACGAGCAGTACTTC. The encoded protein is CASSLSGQGVYEQYF.

This chain uses TRBV28 with TRBJ1-1; D not certain. The CDR3 length is 11 residues. The V end was cut by 9 bases, the J end by 5 bases, with 10 bases between. CDR1 and CDR2 from the germline V gene are MDHEN and SYDVKM. The CDR3 DNA is TGTGCCAGTCGCGGTTGGACTGAAGCTTTCTTT. It translates to CASRGWTEAFF. The full variable domain, with the rest looked up from reference TRBV28 and TRBJ1-1, is DVKVTQSSRYLVKRTGEKVFLECVQDMDHENMFWYRQDPGLGLRLIYFSYDVKMKEKGDIPEGYSVSREKKERFSLILESASTNQTSMYLCASRGWTEAFFGQGTRLTVV.